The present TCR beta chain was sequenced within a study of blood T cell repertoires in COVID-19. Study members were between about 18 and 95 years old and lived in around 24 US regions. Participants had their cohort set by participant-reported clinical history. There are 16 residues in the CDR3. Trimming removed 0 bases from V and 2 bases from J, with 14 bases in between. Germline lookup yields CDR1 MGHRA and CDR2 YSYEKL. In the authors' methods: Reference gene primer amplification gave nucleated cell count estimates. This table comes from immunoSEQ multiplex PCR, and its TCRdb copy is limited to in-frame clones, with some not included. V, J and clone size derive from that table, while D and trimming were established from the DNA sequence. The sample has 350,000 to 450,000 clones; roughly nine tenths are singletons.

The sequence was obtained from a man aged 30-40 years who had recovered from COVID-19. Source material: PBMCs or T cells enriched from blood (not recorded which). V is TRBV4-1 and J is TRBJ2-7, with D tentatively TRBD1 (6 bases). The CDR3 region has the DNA TGCGCCAGCAGCCAAGATCAGGGGATTCCGACCTACGAGCAGTACTTC. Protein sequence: CASSQDQGIPTYEQYF.